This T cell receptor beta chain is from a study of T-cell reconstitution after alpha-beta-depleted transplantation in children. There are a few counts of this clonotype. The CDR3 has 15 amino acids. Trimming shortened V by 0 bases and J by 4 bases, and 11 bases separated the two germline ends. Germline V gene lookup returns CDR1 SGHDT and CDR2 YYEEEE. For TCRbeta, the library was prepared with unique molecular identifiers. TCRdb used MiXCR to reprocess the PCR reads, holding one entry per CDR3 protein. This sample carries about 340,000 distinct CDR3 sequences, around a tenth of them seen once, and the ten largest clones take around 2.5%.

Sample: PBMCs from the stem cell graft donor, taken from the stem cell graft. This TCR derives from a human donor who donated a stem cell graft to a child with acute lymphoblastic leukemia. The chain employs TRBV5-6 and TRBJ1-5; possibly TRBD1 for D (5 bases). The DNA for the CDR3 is TGTGCCAGCAGCTTGGGACAGAGAATAAATCAGCCCCAGCATTTT. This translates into CASSLGQRINQPQHF.